Each of the 14 T cell receptor beta chains below was sequenced from the same sample in a study of blood T cell repertoires in COVID-19 (dated by TCRdb to the early 2020s). Preparation of the library involved the immunoSEQ multiplex PCR assay. Sourced from immuneACCESS, this table was stored by TCRdb with only in-frame sequences that have V and J called. A share of the clones is absent; for the studies checked, an unresolved V gene accounts for under half, and the remainder has no known explanation. In all, the sample holds roughly 100,000 clones, and just over 85% of those were seen once. 3% to 3.5% of the sample is held by the ten biggest clonotypes. The sample was peripheral blood. Receptors originate from a human donor in a cohort sampled during active COVID-19.

This chain connects TRBV28 to TRBJ2-4; TRBD1 agrees at 7 bases. The CDR3 covers 16 residues. Germline trimming cut 5 bases from V and 1 base from J; bases unmatched to any gene: 8. Germline V lookup: CDR1 MDHEN, CDR2 SYDVKM. DNA for the CDR3: TGTGCCAGCAGTGCCTACGACAGGGTGGCCAAAAACATTCAGTACTTC. This gives the protein CASSAYDRVAKNIQYF.

The V call is TRBV5-1, the J call TRBJ2-7; 9 bases are shared with TRBD2. Germline V lookup: CDR1 SGHRS, CDR2 YFSETQ. The CDR3 runs to 15 residues. V shed 4 bases, J shed 2 bases, and the junction held 7 bases outside the gene matches. The CDR3 sequence is CASSQQAGGPYEQYF. The CDR3 DNA follows: TGCGCCAGCAGCCAACAAGCGGGGGGACCCTACGAGCAGTACTTC.

This clone was counted a few times. The chain links TRBV15 to TRBJ1-2, with 11 nucleotides matching TRBD1. V shed 6 bases, J shed 5 bases, and the junction held 11 bases outside the gene matches. Germline V gene lookup returns CDR1 LNHNV and CDR2 YYDKDF (reference sequence). The CDR3 sequence is 16 residues long. The CDR3 protein is CATSLDRGPRNYGYTF. The CDR3 bases are TGTGCCACCAGTCTGGACAGGGGGCCTCGGAATTATGGCTACACCTTC.

The chain employs TRBV30 and TRBJ1-2; possible D gene TRBD1, 5 bases. This CDR3 comprises 13 residues. Germline V gene data show CDR1 as GTSNPN and CDR2 as SVGIG (reference sequence). The V gene lost 4 bases and the J gene lost 5 bases, with 14 bases spanning the gap. CDR3 region: CAWKGGTTYGYTF. CDR3 in DNA: TGTGCCTGGAAGGGCGGGACGACGTATGGCTACACCTTC.

In its sample, this clone was seen once. The gene calls are TRBV9 and TRBJ2-7, with D possibly TRBD2 on 6 matching bases. Germline CDR1 SGDLS, CDR2 YYNGEE. The CDR3 covers 13 residues. Between the trimmed V and J ends, which lost 4 bases and 1 base, there was a span of 9 bases. This chain's CDR3 is CASSPGSSYEQYF. DNA for the CDR3: TGTGCCAGCAGCCCCGGGAGTTCCTACGAGCAGTACTTC.

This chain links TRBV5-1 with TRBJ2-1; 7 positions match TRBD2. The CDR3 runs 17 residues. V gave up 1 base and J gave up 8 bases; unmatched junction bases: 15. Per germline, CDR1 SGHRS and CDR2 YFSETQ. CDR3 DNA sequence: TGCGCCAGCAGCTTGAGATGGCTAGCGGAGTTGCTGGATGAGCAGTTCTTC. This sequence encodes CASSLRWLAELLDEQFF.

The chain is built from TRBV5-1 and TRBJ2-2; a possible D gene is TRBD1 (6 bases). V was shortened by 0 bases and J by 8 bases, with 14 bases between the two germline ends. Germline CDR1 and CDR2: SGHRS and YFSETQ. The CDR3 totals 15 residues. CDR3 in amino acids: CASSLDARGRGELFF. In nucleotides, the CDR3 is TGCGCCAGCAGCTTGGACGCCAGGGGCAGGGGGGAGCTGTTTTTT.

V usage is TRBV30 and J usage is TRBJ1-4, with unresolved D. The CDR3 extends over 14 amino acids. V gave up 8 bases and J gave up 5 bases, with 18 bases separating them. CDR1 is GTSNPN and CDR2 is SVGIG in the germline V gene (reference sequence). This CDR3 is CAPSSIHPNEKLFF. The CDR3 bases are TGTGCCCCCTCTTCTATCCATCCAAATGAAAAACTGTTTTTT.

The chain recombines TRBV11-2 with TRBJ2-3; maybe TRBD1 (5 bases). The germline CDR1 and CDR2 sequences are SGHAT and FQNNGV. Trimming pared 1 base from V and 5 bases from J, leaving 19 bases between. The CDR3 sequence is 17 residues long. The CDR3 DNA is TGTGCCAGCAGCTTAGGGTTGAAGGGGAATCTTGGAGATACGCAGTATTTT. This translates into CASSLGLKGNLGDTQYF.

This clone was seen only a few times. J is TRBJ1-1 and V is TRBV12-3 or TRBV12-4; maybe TRBD1 (6 bases). The CDR3 loop spans 13 amino acids. V lost 6 bases to trimming and J lost 4 bases, with 12 bases between them. The CDR3 sequence is CASSPRGGTEAFF. The CDR3 DNA sequence: TGTGCCAGCAGCCCAAGGGGGGGCACTGAAGCTTTCTTT.

V gene TRBV28 combines with J gene TRBJ1-2; 8 bases align to TRBD1. The V segment lost 6 bases and the J segment 8 bases; nucleotides outside the gene matches: 8. CDR1 is MDHEN and CDR2 is SYDVKM in the germline V gene. The CDR3 spans 13 residues. For the CDR3, the DNA is TGTGCCAGCAGCCGGACAGGGATGGGCGGCTACACCTTC. This sequence encodes CASSRTGMGGYTF.

This clone was recorded once. The chain is built from TRBV5-6 and TRBJ2-7, with TRBD2 as a possible D gene (7 bases). This CDR3 is 15 amino acids long. Germline V gives CDR1 SGHDT, CDR2 YYEEEE. V lost 0 bases and J 5 bases, leaving 15 bases between the germline ends. The CDR3 sequence is CASSLVRGGTNEQYF. CDR3 nucleotide sequence: TGTGCCAGCAGCTTGGTAAGGGGAGGGACAAACGAGCAGTACTTC.

The chain combines TRBV6-2 or TRBV6-3 with TRBJ2-5, with 13 bases fitting TRBD2. V shed 2 bases and J 3 bases; nucleotides not matched to a gene: 6. The CDR3 runs 17 residues. CDR1 MNHEY and CDR2 SVGEGT come from the germline V gene. As DNA, the CDR3 is TGTGCCAGCAGTTACCCATGGGGACTAGCGGGAAAAGAGACCCAGTACTTC. Amino acids: CASSYPWGLAGKETQYF.

The chain employs TRBV27 and TRBJ2-3, with 7 bases matching TRBD1. There are 15 residues in the CDR3. Germline V gene data show CDR1 as MNHEY and CDR2 as SMNVEV (reference sequence). Trimming cost V 4 bases and J 5 bases; bases outside gene matches: 9. CDR3 residues: CASSSQGNFLDTQYF. The CDR3 bases are TGTGCCAGCAGTTCACAGGGGAACTTTTTAGATACGCAGTATTTT.